The following is a T cell receptor (beta chain) sequence with its context. Its antigen is as yet unknown. The PCR was carried out with 60 Vbeta primers and 13 Jbeta primers. TCRdb's copy holds only in-frame clones and misses some; the assay was immunoSEQ multiplex PCR. The repertoire consists of approximately 240,000 clones, with roughly 87% occurring once and the leading ten covering approximately 5.3%. Germline trimming cut 4 bases from V and 2 bases from J; bases unmatched to any gene: 8. Germline V CDR1 and CDR2: MDHEN, SYDVKM. The CDR3 consists of 16 residues. This sample stems from a study of cytomegalovirus exposure and HLA in healthy donors. Whole-study results and caveats: A previous analysis found most TCR beta V segments productive roughly 87% or roughly 30% of the time.

This clonotype was sampled from a middle-aged woman in good health and CMV-seropositive. The rearrangement uses TRBV28 and TRBJ1-5; 7 bases are a match to TRBD1. Material: PBMCs. CDR3 residues: CASSWTQGPRNQPQHF. In DNA, the CDR3 is TGTGCCAGCAGTTGGACACAGGGGCCGCGCAATCAGCCCCAGCATTTT.